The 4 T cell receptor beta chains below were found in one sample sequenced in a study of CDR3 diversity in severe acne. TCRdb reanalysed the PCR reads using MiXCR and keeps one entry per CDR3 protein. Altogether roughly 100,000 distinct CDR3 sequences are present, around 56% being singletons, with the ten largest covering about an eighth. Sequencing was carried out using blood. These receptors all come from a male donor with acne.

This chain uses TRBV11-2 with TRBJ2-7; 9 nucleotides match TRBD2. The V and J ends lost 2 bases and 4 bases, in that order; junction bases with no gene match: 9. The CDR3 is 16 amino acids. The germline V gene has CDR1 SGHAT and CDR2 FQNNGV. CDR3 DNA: TGTGCCAGCAGCTTAAGCGGGAGGTCCCTGAATTACGAGCAGTACTTC. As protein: CASSLSGRSLNYEQYF.

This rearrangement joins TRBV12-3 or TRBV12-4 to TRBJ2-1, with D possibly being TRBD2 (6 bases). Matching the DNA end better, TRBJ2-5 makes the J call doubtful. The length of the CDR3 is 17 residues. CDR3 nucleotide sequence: TGTGCCAGCAGTTTAGAAAGGACTATCACGAGACGAGAGACCCAGTACTTC. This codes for CASSLERTITRRETQYF.

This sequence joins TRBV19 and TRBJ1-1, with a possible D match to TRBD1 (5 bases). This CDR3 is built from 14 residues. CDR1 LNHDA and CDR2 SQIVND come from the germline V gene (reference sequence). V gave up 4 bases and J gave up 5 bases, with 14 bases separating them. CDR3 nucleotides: TGTGCCAGTAGTAAGACAGCGGAGAGGACTGAAGCTTTCTTT. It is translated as CASSKTAERTEAFF.

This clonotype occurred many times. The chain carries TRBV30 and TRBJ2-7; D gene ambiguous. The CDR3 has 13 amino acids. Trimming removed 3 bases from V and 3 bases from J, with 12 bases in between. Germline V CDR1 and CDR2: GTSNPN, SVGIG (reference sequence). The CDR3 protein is CAWSASVFYEQYF. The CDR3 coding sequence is TGTGCCTGGAGCGCCAGCGTCTTCTACGAGCAGTACTTC.